The T cell receptor beta chain described here comes from a study of cytomegalovirus exposure and HLA in healthy donors. Study information: The study placed 70% to 90% of its 350 to 400 genotyped donors in the Caucasian-associated ancestry cluster.

This CDR3 comprises 11 residues. The V end lost 6 bases, the J end lost 3 bases, and 4 bases lay between the germline ends. The germline CDR1 and CDR2 sequences are SGHDN and FVKESK. Primers: 60 Vbeta forward and 13 Jbeta reverse. TCRdb keeps only in-frame clones here, not all; method: immunoSEQ multiplex PCR. The table records fewer than 120,000 clones, around four fifths of them present only once. Sequencing used PBMCs. The TCR comes from a man aged 25-45 years in good health and CMV-seropositive. The V gene is TRBV14, the J gene TRBJ2-3; D is uncertain. The CDR3 DNA reads as TGTGCCAGCAGTTTAACAGATACGCAGTATTTT. It encodes CASSLTDTQYF.